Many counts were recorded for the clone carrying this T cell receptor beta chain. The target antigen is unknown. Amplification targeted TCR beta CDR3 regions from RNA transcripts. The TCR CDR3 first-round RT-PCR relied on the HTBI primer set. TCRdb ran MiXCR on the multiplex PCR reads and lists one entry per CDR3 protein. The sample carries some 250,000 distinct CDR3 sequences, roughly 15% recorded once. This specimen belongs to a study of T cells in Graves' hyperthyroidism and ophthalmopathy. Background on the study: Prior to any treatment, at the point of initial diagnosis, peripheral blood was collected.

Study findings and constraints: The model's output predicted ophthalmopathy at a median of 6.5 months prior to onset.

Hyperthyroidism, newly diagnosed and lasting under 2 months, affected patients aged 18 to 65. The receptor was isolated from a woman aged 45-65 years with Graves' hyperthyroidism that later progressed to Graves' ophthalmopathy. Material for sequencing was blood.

CDR3 region: CASSLTTAVDQPQHF. The CDR3, as DNA: TGTGCCAGCAGTTTAACGACAGCCGTCGATCAGCCCCAGCATTTT. This chain joins TRBV28 and TRBJ1-5; tentative D call: TRBD1 (5 bases). Germline V gene data show CDR1 as MDHEN and CDR2 as SYDVKM. This CDR3 is 15 amino acids long. Trimming stripped 2 bases from V and 5 bases from J, with 13 bases between.